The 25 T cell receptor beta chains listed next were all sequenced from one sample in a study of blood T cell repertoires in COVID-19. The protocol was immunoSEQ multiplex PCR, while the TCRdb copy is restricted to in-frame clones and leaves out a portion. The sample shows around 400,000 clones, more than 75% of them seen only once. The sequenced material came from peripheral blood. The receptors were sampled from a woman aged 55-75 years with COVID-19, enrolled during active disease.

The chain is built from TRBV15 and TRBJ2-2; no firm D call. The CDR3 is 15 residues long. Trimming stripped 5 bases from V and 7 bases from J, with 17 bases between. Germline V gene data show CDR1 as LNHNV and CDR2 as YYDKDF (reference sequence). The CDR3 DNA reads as TGTGCCACCAGCGACGGGTCGCAATTGGTCGGGGAGCTGTTTTTT. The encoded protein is CATSDGSQLVGELFF.

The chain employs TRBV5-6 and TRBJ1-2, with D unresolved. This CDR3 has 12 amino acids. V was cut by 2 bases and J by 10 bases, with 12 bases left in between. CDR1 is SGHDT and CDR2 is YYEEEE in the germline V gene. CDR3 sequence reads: CASSFGQEAYTF. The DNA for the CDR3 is TGTGCCAGCAGCTTTGGCCAGGAGGCCTACACCTTC.

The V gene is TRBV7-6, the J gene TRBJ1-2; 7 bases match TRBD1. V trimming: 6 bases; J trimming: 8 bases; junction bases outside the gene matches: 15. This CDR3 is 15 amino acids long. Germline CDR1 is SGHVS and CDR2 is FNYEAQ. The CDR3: CASSQLTGSPGGYTF. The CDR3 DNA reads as TGTGCCAGCAGTCAACTGACAGGGTCCCCGGGAGGCTACACCTTC.

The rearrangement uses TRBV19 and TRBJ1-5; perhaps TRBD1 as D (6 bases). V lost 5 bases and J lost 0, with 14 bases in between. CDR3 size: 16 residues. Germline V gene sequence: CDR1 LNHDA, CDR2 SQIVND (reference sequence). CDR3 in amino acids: CASSGGQTYSNQPQHF. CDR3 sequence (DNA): TGTGCCAGTAGTGGCGGACAGACTTATAGCAATCAGCCCCAGCATTTT. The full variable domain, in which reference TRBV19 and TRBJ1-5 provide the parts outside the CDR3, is DGGITQSPKYLFRKEGQNVTLSCEQNLNHDAMYWYRQDPGQGLRLIYYSQIVNDFQKGDIAEGYSVSREKKESFPLTVTSAQKNPTAFYLCASSGGQTYSNQPQHFGDGTRLSIL.

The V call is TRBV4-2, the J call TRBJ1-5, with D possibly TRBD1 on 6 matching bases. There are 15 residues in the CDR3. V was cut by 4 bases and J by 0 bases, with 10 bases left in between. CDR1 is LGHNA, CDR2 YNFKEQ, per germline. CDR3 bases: TGTGCCAGCAGCCCAGGACAGTATAGCAATCAGCCCCAGCATTTT. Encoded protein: CASSPGQYSNQPQHF.

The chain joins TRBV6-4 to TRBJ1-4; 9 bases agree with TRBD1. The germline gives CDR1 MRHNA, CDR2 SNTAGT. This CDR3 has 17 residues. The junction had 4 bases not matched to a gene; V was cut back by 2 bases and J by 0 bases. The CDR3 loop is CASSDPGQGATNEKLFF. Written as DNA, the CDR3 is TGTGCCAGCAGTGACCCGGGACAGGGAGCAACTAATGAAAAACTGTTTTTT.

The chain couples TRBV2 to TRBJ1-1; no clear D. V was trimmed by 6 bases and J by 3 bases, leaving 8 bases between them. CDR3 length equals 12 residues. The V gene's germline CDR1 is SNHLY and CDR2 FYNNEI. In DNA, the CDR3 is TGTGCCAGCAGACAAGATTACACTGAAGCTTTCTTT. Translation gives CASRQDYTEAFF. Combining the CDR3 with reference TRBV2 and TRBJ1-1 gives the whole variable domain EPEVTQTPSHQVTQMGQEVILRCVPISNHLYFYWYRQILGQKVEFLVSFYNNEISEKSEIFDDQFSVERPDGSNFTLKIRSTKLEDSAMYFCASRQDYTEAFFGQGTRLTVV.

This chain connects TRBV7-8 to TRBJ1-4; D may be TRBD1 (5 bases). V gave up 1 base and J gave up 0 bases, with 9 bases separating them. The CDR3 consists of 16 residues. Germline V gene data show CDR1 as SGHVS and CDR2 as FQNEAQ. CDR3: CASSLGQLATNEKLFF. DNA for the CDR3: TGTGCCAGCAGCTTAGGACAGCTTGCAACTAATGAAAAACTGTTTTTT.

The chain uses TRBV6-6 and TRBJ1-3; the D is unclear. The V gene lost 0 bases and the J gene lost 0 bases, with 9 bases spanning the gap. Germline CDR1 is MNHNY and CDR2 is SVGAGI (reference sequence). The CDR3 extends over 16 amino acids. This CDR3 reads CASSYSAGNSGNTIYF. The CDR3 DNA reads TGTGCCAGCAGTTACTCGGCGGGTAACTCTGGAAACACCATATATTTT.

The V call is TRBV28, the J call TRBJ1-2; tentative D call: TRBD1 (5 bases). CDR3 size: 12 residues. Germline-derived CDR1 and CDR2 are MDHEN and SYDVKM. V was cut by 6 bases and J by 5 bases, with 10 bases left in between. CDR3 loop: CASSSRTYGYTF. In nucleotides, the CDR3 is TGTGCCAGCAGCAGTAGGACATATGGCTACACCTTC.

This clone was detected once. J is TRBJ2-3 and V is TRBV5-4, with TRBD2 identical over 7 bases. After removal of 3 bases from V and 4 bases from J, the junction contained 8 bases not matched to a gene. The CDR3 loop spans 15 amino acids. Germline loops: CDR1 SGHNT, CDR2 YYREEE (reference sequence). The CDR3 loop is CASSSGGLGADTQYF. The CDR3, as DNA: TGTGCCAGCAGCTCGGGCGGACTAGGGGCAGATACGCAGTATTTT.

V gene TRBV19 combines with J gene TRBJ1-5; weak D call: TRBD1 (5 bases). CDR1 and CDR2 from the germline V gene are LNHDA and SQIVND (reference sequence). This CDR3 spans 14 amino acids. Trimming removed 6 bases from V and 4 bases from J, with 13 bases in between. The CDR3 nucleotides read TGTGCCAGTAGCCCCCAGCAGGGAAATCAGCCCCAGCATTTT. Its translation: CASSPQQGNQPQHF.

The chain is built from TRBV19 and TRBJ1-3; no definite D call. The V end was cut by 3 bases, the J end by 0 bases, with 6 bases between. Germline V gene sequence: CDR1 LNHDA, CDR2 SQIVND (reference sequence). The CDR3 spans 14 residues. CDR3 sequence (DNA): TGTGCCAGTAGTATTATATACTCTGGAAACACCATATATTTT. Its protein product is CASSIIYSGNTIYF.

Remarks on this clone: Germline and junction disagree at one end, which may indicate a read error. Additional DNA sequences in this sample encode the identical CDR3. The CDR3 region is CASSGTGGNQPQHF. In DNA form, the CDR3 reads TGTGCCAGCAGTGGGACAGGGGGCAACCAGCCCCAGCATTTT. The chain is built from TRBV2 and TRBJ1-5; TRBD1 matches at 11 bases. This CDR3 comprises 14 residues. CDR1 and CDR2 (germline): SNHLY, FYNNEI.

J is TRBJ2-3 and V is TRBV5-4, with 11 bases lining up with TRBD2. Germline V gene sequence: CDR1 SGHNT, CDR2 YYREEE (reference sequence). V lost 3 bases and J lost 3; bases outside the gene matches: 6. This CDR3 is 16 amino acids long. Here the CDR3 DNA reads TGTGCCAGCAGCTCGGACCGACTAGCGGGGACAGATACGCAGTATTTT. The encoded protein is CASSSDRLAGTDTQYF.

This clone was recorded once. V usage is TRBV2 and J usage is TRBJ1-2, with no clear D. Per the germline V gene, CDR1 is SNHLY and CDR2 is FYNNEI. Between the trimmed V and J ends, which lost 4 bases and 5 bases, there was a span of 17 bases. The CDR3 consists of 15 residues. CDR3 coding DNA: TGTGCCAGCAGTGGTGCAGGCCGCTTGTCTTATGGCTACACCTTC. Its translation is CASSGAGRLSYGYTF.

This CDR3 is CASSFTGGVSNEQYF. CDR3 DNA sequence: TGTGCCAGCAGCTTCACAGGGGGCGTATCAAACGAGCAGTACTTC. The chain carries TRBV5-4 and TRBJ2-7; 9 positions match TRBD1. The trim removed 2 bases at V and 5 bases at J, leaving 8 bases unmatched. Germline V CDR1 and CDR2: SGHNT, YYREEE (reference sequence). The CDR3 covers 15 residues.

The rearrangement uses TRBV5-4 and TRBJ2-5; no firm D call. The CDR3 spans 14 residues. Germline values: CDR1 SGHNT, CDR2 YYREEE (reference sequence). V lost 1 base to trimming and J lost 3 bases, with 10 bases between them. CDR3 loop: CASSLKHREETQYF. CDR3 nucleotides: TGTGCCAGCAGCTTGAAACATCGGGAAGAGACCCAGTACTTC. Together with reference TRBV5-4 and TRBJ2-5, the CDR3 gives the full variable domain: ETGVTQSPTHLIKTRGQQVTLRCSSQSGHNTVSWYQQALGQGPQFIFQYYREEENGRGNFPPRFSGLQFPNYSSELNVNALELDDSALYLCASSLKHREETQYFGPGTRLLVL.

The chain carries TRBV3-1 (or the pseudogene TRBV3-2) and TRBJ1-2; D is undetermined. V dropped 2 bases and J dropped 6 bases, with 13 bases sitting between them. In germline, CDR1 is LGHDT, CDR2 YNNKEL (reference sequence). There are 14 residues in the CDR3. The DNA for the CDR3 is TGTGCCAGCAGCCAACGGGATATTGGACATGGCTACACCTTC. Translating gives CASSQRDIGHGYTF.

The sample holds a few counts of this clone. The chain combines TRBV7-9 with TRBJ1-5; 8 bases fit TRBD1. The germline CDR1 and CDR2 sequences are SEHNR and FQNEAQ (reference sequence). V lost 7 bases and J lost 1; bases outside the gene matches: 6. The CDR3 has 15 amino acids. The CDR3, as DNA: TGTGCCAGCACCATTGGACAGGGAAGCAATCAGCCCCAGCATTTT. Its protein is CASTIGQGSNQPQHF.

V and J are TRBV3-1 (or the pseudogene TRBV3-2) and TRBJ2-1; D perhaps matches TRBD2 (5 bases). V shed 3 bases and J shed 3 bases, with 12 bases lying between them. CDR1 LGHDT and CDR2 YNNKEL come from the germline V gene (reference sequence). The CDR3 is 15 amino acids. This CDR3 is CASSHPGKGYNEQFF. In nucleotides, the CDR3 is TGTGCCAGCAGCCATCCCGGGAAAGGCTACAATGAGCAGTTCTTC.

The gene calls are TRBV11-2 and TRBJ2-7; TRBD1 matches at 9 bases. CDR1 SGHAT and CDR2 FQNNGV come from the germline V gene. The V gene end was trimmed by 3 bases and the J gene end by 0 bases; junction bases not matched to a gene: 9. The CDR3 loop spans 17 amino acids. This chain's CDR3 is CASSFRPGQGVSYEQYF. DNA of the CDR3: TGTGCCAGCAGCTTCCGACCGGGACAGGGCGTCTCCTACGAGCAGTACTTC.

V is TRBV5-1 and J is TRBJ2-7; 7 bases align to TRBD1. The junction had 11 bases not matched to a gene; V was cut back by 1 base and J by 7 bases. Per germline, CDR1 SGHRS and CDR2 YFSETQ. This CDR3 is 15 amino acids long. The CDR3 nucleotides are TGCGCCAGCAGCTTGTCGACAGGGTCTCGGGAAGAGCAGTACTTC. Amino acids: CASSLSTGSREEQYF.

The CDR3, as DNA: TGTGCCAGCTCACAGGGGAACTATGGCTACACCTTC. It codes for CASSQGNYGYTF. V gene TRBV18 combines with J gene TRBJ1-2; tentatively, D is TRBD1 (5 bases). The germline CDR1 and CDR2 sequences are KGHSH and LQKENI. The CDR3 covers 12 residues. Trimming took off 4 bases at V and 2 bases at J, with 5 bases between the two ends.

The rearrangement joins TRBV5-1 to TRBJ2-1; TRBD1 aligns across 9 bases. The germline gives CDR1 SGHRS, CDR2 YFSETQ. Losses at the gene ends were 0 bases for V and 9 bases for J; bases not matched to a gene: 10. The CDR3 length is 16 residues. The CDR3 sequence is CASSLAGQGGEGEQFF. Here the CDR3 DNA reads TGCGCCAGCAGCTTGGCGGGACAGGGAGGAGAAGGTGAGCAGTTCTTC. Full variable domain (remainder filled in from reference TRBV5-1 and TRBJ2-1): KAGVTQTPRYLIKTRGQQVTLSCSPISGHRSVSWYQQTPGQGLQFLFEYFSETQRNKGNFPGRFSGRQFSNSRSEMNVSTLELGDSALYLCASSLAGQGGEGEQFFGPGTRLTVL.